This T cell receptor beta chain comes out of a study of T cell changes during pregnancy in multiple sclerosis. The trim removed 3 bases at V and 6 bases at J, leaving 6 bases unmatched. CDR1 is SGHTA, CDR2 FQGNSA, per germline. This CDR3 spans 16 amino acids. Sequencing was performed with immunoSEQ multiplex PCR; in TCRdb, only in-frame clones are kept and a portion is missing. Found here are 90,000 to 130,000 clones, 92% of them singletons; the top ten hold about 1.6%. V usage is TRBV7-2 and J usage is TRBJ2-3; 13 bases are shared with TRBD2. Sequences were derived from peripheral blood, sampled in the third trimester of pregnancy. This receptor was obtained from a female donor with multiple sclerosis, enrolled in a pregnancy study. CDR3 DNA: TGTGCCAGCAGCTTCCGACTAGCGGGAGGAGGTGATACGCAGTATTTT. Protein sequence: CASSFRLAGGGDTQYF.